This T cell receptor beta chain emerged from a study of blood T cell repertoires in COVID-19. CDR1 is LNHNV, CDR2 YYDKDF, per germline (reference sequence). The CDR3 is 15 residues long. J was trimmed by 6 bases and V by 2 bases; bases with no gene match: 5. The protocol was immunoSEQ multiplex PCR, while the TCRdb copy is restricted to in-frame clones and leaves out a portion. The sample includes fewer than 250,000 clones, around 87% of them seen just once. Sequencing was carried out using peripheral blood. The sequence derives from a man aged 60 to 69 with acute or convalescent COVID-19. The chain recombines TRBV15 with TRBJ2-3, with TRBD1 matching over 10 bases. DNA of the CDR3: TGTGCCACCAGCAGACCGGGACAGGGGAGCGATACGCAGTATTTT. It yields the protein CATSRPGQGSDTQYF.